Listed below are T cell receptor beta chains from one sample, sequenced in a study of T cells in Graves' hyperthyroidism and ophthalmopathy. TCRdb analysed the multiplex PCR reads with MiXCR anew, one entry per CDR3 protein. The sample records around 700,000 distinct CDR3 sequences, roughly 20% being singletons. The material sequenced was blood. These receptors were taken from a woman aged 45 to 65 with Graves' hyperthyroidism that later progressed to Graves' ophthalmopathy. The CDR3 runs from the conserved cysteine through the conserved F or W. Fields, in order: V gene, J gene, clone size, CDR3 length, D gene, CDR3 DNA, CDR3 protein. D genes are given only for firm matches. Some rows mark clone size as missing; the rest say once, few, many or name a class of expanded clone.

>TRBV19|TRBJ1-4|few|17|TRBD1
TGTGCCAGTAGTATCCTCAGCCCCGGGACAGGGAGCGAAAAACTGTTTTTT
CASSILSPGTGSEKLFF
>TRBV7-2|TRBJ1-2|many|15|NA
TGTGCCAGCAGCACCATGACAGATGGGTTCTATGGCTACACCTTC
CASSTMTDGFYGYTF
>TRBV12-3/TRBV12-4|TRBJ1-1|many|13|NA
TGTGCCAGCAGTCGAGGGGCCTGGACTGAAGCTTTCTTT
CASSRGAWTEAFF
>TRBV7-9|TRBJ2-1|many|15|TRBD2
TGTGCCAGCAGCTTGAGGGAGGGGAAAGTTGGTGAGCAGTTCTTC
CASSLREGKVGEQFF
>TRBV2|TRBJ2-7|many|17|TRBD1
TGTGCCAGCAGTAAAGATTACCCCGGGACAGGCTACTACGAGCAGTACTTC
CASSKDYPGTGYYEQYF
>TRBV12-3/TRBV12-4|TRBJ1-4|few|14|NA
TGTGCCAGCGGGGTGACTGCAACTAATGAAAAACTGTTTTTT
CASGVTATNEKLFF
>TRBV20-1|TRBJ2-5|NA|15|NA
TGCAGTGCTAGAGATGACTCGCGGGGTGGAGAGACCCAGTACTTC
CSARDDSRGGETQYF
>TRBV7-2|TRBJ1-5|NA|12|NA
TGTGCCAGCAGCCGTCCAGATCAGCCCCAGCATTTT
CASSRPDQPQHF
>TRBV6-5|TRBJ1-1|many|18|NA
TGTGCCAGCAGTTACTCGAAAGGAGCGGGTTTCCCGAACACTGAAGCTTTCTTT
CASSYSKGAGFPNTEAFF
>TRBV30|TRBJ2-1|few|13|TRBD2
TGTGCCTGTTCTCCGAGCCCCGGGGGGGGGCAGTTCTTC
CACSPSPGGGQFF